This TCR beta chain comes out of a study of graft-versus-host responses after intestinal transplantation (dated by TCRdb to 2020 to 2023). Some background on the complete study: Recipients received multivisceral, liver-intestinal, or isolated intestinal transplants. Every recipient was given anti-thymocyte globulin induction, then maintenance tacrolimus and steroids for about three years. Graft-versus-host and host-versus-graft alloreactive T cell clones were tracked in the graft, circulation and bone marrow after intestinal transplantation using bulk TCR-beta CDR3 sequencing. Alloreactive clones were identified by sequencing pre-transplant mixed lymphocyte reaction products and comparing these products with unstimulated pre-transplant donor and recipient T cells. Of the 20 to 25 intestinal transplant recipients enrolled in the cohort, one of whom was a retransplant, a few patients without pretransplant specimens were excluded. Donor T cell macrochimerism was defined as a peak of at least 4% donor T cells among recipient peripheral blood mononuclear cells. Rather than going through the commercial service, samples from three later patients were sequenced in-house on an Illumina MiSeq and processed with MiXCR.

Points the paper makes about the study in general: Early after transplant, declines in HvG clones were associated with peak levels of circulating GvH clones. In patients with donor T cell macrochimerism, the allografts had high GvH to HvG T cell clonal ratios. The relatively low number and heterogeneity of intestinal transplant patients limited the conclusions. GvH clones turned up in recipient bone marrow, with some appearing earlier in ileal mucosa or blood, a pattern consistent with an intestinal mucosal origin.

The time point label, read with the paper, signifies: cells obtained before transplantation from donor or recipient. CD3+CD4+ and CD3+CD8+ populations were FACS-sorted from unstimulated pre-transplant donor and recipient cells taken from spleen or lymph nodes. Note on this clone: No cognate antigen has been identified for it. Per-base quality was not reported, and no clone a single base away is much larger than it.

Relative to germline, V is missing 4 bases and J is missing 3 bases, with 9 bases of the junction outside any gene match. The CDR3 numbers 17 residues from cysteine through phenylalanine. Of the read, only the CDR3 DNA is kept; its 51 bases are in frame from base 1. Based on the germline V gene, the CDR1 and CDR2 sequences are LGHNA and YNFKEQ. To prepare the library, the immunoSEQ multiplex PCR assay was applied. In most patients, genomic DNA was isolated using the Qiagen DNeasy Blood and Tissue Kit and sent frozen to Adaptive Biotechnologies for TCR sequencing. For most patients, high-throughput TCR-beta CDR3 sequencing of genomic DNA was performed by Adaptive Biotechnologies. The authors' pipeline ran thus. TCR sequencing data were retrieved from Adaptive's ImmunoSEQ software for 15 to 20 patients, whereas a few other patients were processed with MiXCR and VDJtools. To correct CD4 versus CD8 sorting errors, any sequence found in both subsets at a frequency ratio below 5:1 was removed. CDR3 nucleotide sequences shared between donor and recipient were removed because their origin could not be assigned. To count as alloreactive, a clone needed at least 2-fold expansion over unstimulated cells and a minimum CFSE-low frequency of 0.002% (template counts) or 0.001% (read counts). Clones detected in sequenced pre-transplant spleen, lymph node, or MLR CFSE-low populations of the donor or recipient were defined as mappable. The cumulative frequency of alloreactive clones was calculated as a percentage of all sequences, weighted by copy number. TCRdb took this table from immuneACCESS and kept in-frame rearrangements with V and J called. Such tables lack part of the clones; where checked against another copy, unresolved V genes explain under half of the gap, and the rest is unexplained. V and J calls and clone size are those listed in that table; D and trimming were worked out from the DNA. In all, the sample holds around 100,000 clones, and roughly nine tenths of those were seen once. The ten largest account for around 0.2% of the sample.

The chain joins TRBV4-2 to TRBJ2-2, with 9 bases aligning to TRBD2. The starting material was unstimulated CD4+ T cells sorted from spleen or lymph node cells, obtained before transplant. The receptor comes from a human donor who was the organ donor for an intestinal transplant. The DNA reads as follows: TGTGCCAGCAGCCCTATTACTAGCGGGTCTTACACCGGGGAGCTGTTTTTT. Translation gives CASSPITSGSYTGELFF.